This T cell receptor beta chain emerged from a study of vaccination and CD4 T cells after COVID-19. Across the whole study: Researchers treated control cultures with a CEFX pool, an HIV-1 Nef pool, or no peptide.

The study sequenced cultured CD4+ T cell DNA using the Oncomine TCR Beta short-read assay. TCRdb passed the PCR reads through MiXCR, listing each CDR3 protein once. The sample gives 10,000 to 15,000 distinct CDR3 sequences, around 64% of which show up once; more than 13% is in the top ten. Treatment of the sample: approximately nine-day PBMC culture with coronavirus spike peptide pools or control peptides (ViraFEST assay). This clonotype appeared a single time. Its antigen is undetermined. The TCR comes from a human donor who had recovered from COVID-19. Sequenced sample: CD4+ T cells from blood, cultured in vitro.

CDR3 in DNA: TGCAGTGGTCGGGGGGGGCCGCATGAGCAGTTCTTC. It codes for CSGRGGPHEQFF. The genes are TRBV20-1 and TRBJ2-1; 8 nucleotides align to TRBD2. Germline V gene data show CDR1 as DFQATT and CDR2 as SNEGSKA (reference sequence). With 7 bases clipped from V and 8 bases from J, the junction kept 7 bases outside the gene matches. The length of the CDR3 is 12 residues.